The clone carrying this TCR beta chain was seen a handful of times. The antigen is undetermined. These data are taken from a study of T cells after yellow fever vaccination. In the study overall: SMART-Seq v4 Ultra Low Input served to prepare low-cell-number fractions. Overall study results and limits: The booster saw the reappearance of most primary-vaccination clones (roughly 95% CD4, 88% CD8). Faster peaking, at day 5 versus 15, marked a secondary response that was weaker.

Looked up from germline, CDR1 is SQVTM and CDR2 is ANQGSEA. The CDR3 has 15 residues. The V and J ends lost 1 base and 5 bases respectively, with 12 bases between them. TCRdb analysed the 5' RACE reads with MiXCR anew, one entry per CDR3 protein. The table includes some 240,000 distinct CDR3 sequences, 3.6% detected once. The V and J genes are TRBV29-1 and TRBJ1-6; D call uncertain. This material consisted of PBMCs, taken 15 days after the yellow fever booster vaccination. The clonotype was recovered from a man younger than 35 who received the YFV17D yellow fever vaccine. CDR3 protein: CSVEAGRPNNSPLHF. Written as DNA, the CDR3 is TGCAGCGTTGAAGCCGGCAGGCCTAATAATTCACCCCTCCACTTT. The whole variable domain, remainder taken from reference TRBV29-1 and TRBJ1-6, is SAVISQKPSRDICQRGTSLTIQCQVDSQVTMMFWYRQQPGQSLTLIATANQGSEATYESGFVIDKFPISRPNLTFSTLTVSNMSPEDSSIYLCSVEAGRPNNSPLHFGNGTRLTVT.